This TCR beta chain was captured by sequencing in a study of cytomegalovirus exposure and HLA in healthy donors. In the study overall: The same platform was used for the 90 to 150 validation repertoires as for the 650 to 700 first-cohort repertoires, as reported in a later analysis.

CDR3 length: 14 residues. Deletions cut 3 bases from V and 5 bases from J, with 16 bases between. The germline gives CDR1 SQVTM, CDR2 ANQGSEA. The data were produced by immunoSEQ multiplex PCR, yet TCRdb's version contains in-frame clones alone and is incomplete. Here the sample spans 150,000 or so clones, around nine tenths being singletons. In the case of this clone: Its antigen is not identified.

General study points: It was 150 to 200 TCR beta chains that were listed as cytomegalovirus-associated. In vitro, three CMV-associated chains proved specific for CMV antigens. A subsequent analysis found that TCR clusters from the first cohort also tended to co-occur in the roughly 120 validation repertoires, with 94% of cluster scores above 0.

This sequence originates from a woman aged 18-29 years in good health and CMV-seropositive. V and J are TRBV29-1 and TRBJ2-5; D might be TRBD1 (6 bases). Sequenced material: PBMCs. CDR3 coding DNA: TGCAGCGTTGACCCTATGGGACACAAGGAGACCCAGTACTTC. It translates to CSVDPMGHKETQYF. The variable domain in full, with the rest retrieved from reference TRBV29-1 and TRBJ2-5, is SAVISQKPSRDICQRGTSLTIQCQVDSQVTMMFWYRQQPGQSLTLIATANQGSEATYESGFVIDKFPISRPNLTFSTLTVSNMSPEDSSIYLCSVDPMGHKETQYFGPGTRLLVL.